This T cell receptor beta chain was sequenced in a study of blood T cell repertoires in COVID-19. Overall study: The United States, Italy and Spain provided the acute and convalescent COVID-19 samples.

Trimming at V came to 7 bases and at J to 6 bases, leaving 7 bases not matched to a gene. The CDR3 has 14 amino acids. Germline V gives CDR1 LGHNA, CDR2 YSLEER. The table came from immunoSEQ multiplex PCR; TCRdb's copy has only in-frame clones and leaves some out. The data contain 150,000 or so clones, around 89% of them singletons. The chain recombines TRBV4-3 with TRBJ2-2; 8 bases are shared with TRBD2. This sequence was found in a woman aged 25-40 years with acute COVID-19. The sample taken for sequencing was PBMCs or T cells enriched from blood (not recorded which). The DNA of the CDR3 is TGCGCCAGCAAAGGGGGACTAGTATCCGGGGAGCTGTTTTTT. Protein: CASKGGLVSGELFF.